A single sample is the source of the 19 T cell receptor beta chains below, sequenced in a study of beta chain features in type 1 diabetes. Broader study findings: Shorter TCRB CDR3s, moderately but significantly so, marked every one of the four CD4+ subsets in Type 1 diabetes patients.

The investigators reverse transcribed all of the isolated RNA, so they sequenced expressed TCRB transcripts. Profiled with immunoSEQ multiplex PCR; TCRdb holds only in-frame clones, not every one. The sample consists of 200,000 to 300,000 clones, roughly 22% of them appearing once. For these receptors, no antigen is known. Sequences were obtained from naive CD4+ T cells from blood. The receptor source for this set is a woman in her thirties or forties with type 1 diabetes.

V usage is TRBV7-9 and J usage is TRBJ2-1, with D possibly TRBD2 on 7 matching bases. Trimming took off 5 bases at V and 7 bases at J, with 18 bases between the two ends. Germline V gene data show CDR1 as SEHNR and CDR2 as FQNEAQ (reference sequence). This CDR3 region has 15 residues. The CDR3 loop is CASSRGGEAWNEQFF. CDR3 nucleotides: TGTGCCAGCAGCCGCGGGGGCGAGGCGTGGAATGAGCAGTTCTTC.

For the CDR3, the DNA is TGCAGCGCTAGACAGTACAATGAGCAGTTCTTC. This translates into CSARQYNEQFF. The chain joins TRBV29-1 to TRBJ2-1, with TRBD1 as a possible D gene (5 bases). The CDR3 has 11 amino acids. CDR1 and CDR2 from the germline V gene are SQVTM and ANQGSEA. Deletions cut 7 bases from V and 4 bases from J, with 8 bases between.

This clone was picked up a small number of times. The chain carries TRBV5-1 and TRBJ2-5; a possible D gene is TRBD1 (6 bases). This CDR3 comprises 13 residues. V lost 2 bases and J lost 6, with 11 bases in between. Germline V lookup: CDR1 SGHRS, CDR2 YFSETQ. CDR3 residues: CASSFEGTQTQYF. CDR3 in DNA: TGCGCCAGCAGCTTCGAGGGGACACAGACCCAGTACTTC. The whole variable domain, remainder taken from reference TRBV5-1 and TRBJ2-5, is KAGVTQTPRYLIKTRGQQVTLSCSPISGHRSVSWYQQTPGQGLQFLFEYFSETQRNKGNFPGRFSGRQFSNSRSEMNVSTLELGDSALYLCASSFEGTQTQYFGPGTRLLVL.

The chain carries TRBV25-1 and TRBJ1-6; D not certain. The CDR3 sequence is 14 residues long. V lost 3 bases, J lost 7 bases, and 10 bases lay in between. The germline gives CDR1 MGHDK, CDR2 SYGVNS. Written as DNA, the CDR3 is TGTGCCAGCAGTGATCATCCCCCCAATTCACCCCTCCACTTT. This translates into CASSDHPPNSPLHF.

The table lists this clone with a few counts. The chain has TRBV28 and TRBJ2-7, with 9 positions matching TRBD2. V was clipped by 6 bases and J by 1 base; unmatched bases: 13. This CDR3 contains 17 residues. CDR1 and CDR2 from the germline V gene are MDHEN and SYDVKM. CDR3 loop: CASSLRLAGLLSYEQYF. DNA for the CDR3: TGTGCCAGCAGCCTGCGGCTAGCGGGACTCCTTTCCTACGAGCAGTACTTC.

This clone was detected only a few times. The V gene is TRBV5-4, the J gene TRBJ1-2; 8 bases are shared with TRBD1. This CDR3 comprises 15 residues. V shed 3 bases and J 3 bases; nucleotides not matched to a gene: 7. The V gene's germline CDR1 is SGHNT and CDR2 YYREEE (reference sequence). The CDR3 DNA is TGTGCCAGCAGCTCGGCAGGACAGGGAGACTATGGCTACACCTTC. Its translation: CASSSAGQGDYGYTF.

This clone was seen a handful of times. The chain is built from TRBV10-3 and TRBJ2-3; perhaps TRBD2 as D (6 bases). The CDR3 has 14 residues. Germline loops: CDR1 ENHRY, CDR2 SYGVKD. V lost 10 bases to trimming and J lost 0 bases, with 14 bases between them. CDR3 DNA sequence: TGTGCCAGTGGATGGGGAGGAAGCACAGATACGCAGTATTTT. This gives the protein CASGWGGSTDTQYF.

The genes are TRBV6-6 and TRBJ2-5, with 7 bases lining up with TRBD1. The V gene end was trimmed by 6 bases and the J gene end by 5 bases; junction bases not matched to a gene: 3. This CDR3 is 12 amino acids long. The germline CDR1 and CDR2 sequences are MNHNY and SVGAGI (reference sequence). CDR3 region: CASRTGSETQYF. CDR3 nucleotides: TGTGCCAGCAGGACAGGGAGCGAGACCCAGTACTTC.

The table lists this clone with a few counts. J is TRBJ2-5 and V is TRBV11-2, with 10 positions matching TRBD2. Per the germline V gene, CDR1 is SGHAT and CDR2 is FQNNGV. This CDR3 region has 14 residues. V dropped 3 bases and J dropped 5; count of bases not matched to a gene: 3. Written as DNA, the CDR3 is TGTGCCAGCAGCTTTACTAGCGGGATCGAGACCCAGTACTTC. Residues: CASSFTSGIETQYF.

The chain has TRBV29-1 and TRBJ2-3; D might be TRBD2 (5 bases). The CDR3 totals 13 residues. CDR1 is SQVTM and CDR2 is ANQGSEA in the germline V gene. V was cut by 7 bases and J by 5 bases, with 16 bases left in between. CDR3 sequence: CSGVARPQDTQYF. The CDR3 DNA reads as TGCAGCGGAGTAGCGCGACCTCAAGATACGCAGTATTTT.

Comment on this clone: The same CDR3 is also encoded by other DNA sequences in this sample. The genes are TRBV9 and TRBJ2-1; D possibly corresponds to TRBD2 (7 bases). CDR3 length: 15 residues. V was cut by 2 bases and J by 0 bases, with 9 bases left in between. Germline V gene lookup returns CDR1 SGDLS and CDR2 YYNGEE. The CDR3 loop reads CASSVGGLSYNEQFF. For the CDR3, the DNA is TGTGCCAGCAGCGTGGGGGGGCTCTCCTACAATGAGCAGTTCTTC.

This clone was counted a few times. A junction boundary mismatches the germline segment, possibly from a read error. This rearrangement joins TRBV7-3 to TRBJ2-3; TRBD2 matches at 10 bases. This CDR3 has 15 amino acids. Germline-derived CDR1 and CDR2 are SGHTA and FQGTGA. The CDR3 sequence is CASTLAGGTADTQYF. DNA of the CDR3: TGTGCCAGCACCTTAGCGGGAGGAACGGCAGATACGCAGTATTTT.

The V and J genes are TRBV4-1 and TRBJ2-7; tentative D call: TRBD2 (6 bases). The germline V and J ends were trimmed by 3 bases and 2 bases, with 20 bases remaining between them. CDR3 length: 17 amino acids. CDR1 is MGHRA, CDR2 YSYEKL, per germline. The CDR3 bases are TGCGCCAGCAGCCAGGTCCCGGACTATGGCGGAACCTACGAGCAGTACTTC. Its protein is CASSQVPDYGGTYEQYF.

This clone came up a few times. The V call is TRBV29-1, the J call TRBJ2-7, with D maybe TRBD2 (5 bases). Germline V gene sequence: CDR1 SQVTM, CDR2 ANQGSEA. The germline V and J ends were trimmed by 6 bases and 2 bases, with 17 bases remaining between them. The CDR3 has 14 residues. DNA for the CDR3: TGCAGCGTGATACGGGAAAGTTTCCCCTACGAGCAGTACTTC. It specifies CSVIRESFPYEQYF.

The sample holds a few counts of this clone. The chain uses TRBV29-1 and TRBJ1-2; D call uncertain. Trimming removed 2 bases at V and 8 bases at J, with 18 bases between. Per the germline V gene, CDR1 is SQVTM and CDR2 is ANQGSEA. The CDR3 runs to 14 residues. The CDR3 DNA is TGCAGCGTTGAAAGTGACTATATTGGGTCGGGCTACACCTTC. It specifies CSVESDYIGSGYTF.

The chain joins TRBV9 to TRBJ1-2; D unresolved. Per the germline V gene, CDR1 is SGDLS and CDR2 is YYNGEE. This CDR3 region has 14 residues. V shed 0 bases and J shed 2 bases, with 8 bases lying between them. CDR3 DNA sequence: TGTGCCAGCAGCGTAGGCTCGGGGAACTATGGCTACACCTTC. It yields the protein CASSVGSGNYGYTF. Looking up the rest from reference TRBV9 and TRBJ1-2 gives the full variable domain: DSGVTQTPKHLITATGQRVTLRCSPRSGDLSVYWYQQSLDQGLQFLIQYYNGEERAKGNILERFSAQQFPDLHSELNLSSLELGDSALYFCASSVGSGNYGYTFGSGTRLTVV.

The chain recombines TRBV4-2 with TRBJ1-2, with 7 positions matching TRBD1. The CDR3 is made up of 16 amino acids. V was clipped by 0 bases and J by 8 bases; unmatched bases: 12. CDR1 and CDR2 (germline): LGHNA, YNFKEQ. CDR3 coding DNA: TGTGCCAGCAGCCAAGATACGAGACAGGGAAGAGGAGGCTACACCTTC. Its translation: CASSQDTRQGRGGYTF.

This clone came up a few times. This sequence joins TRBV4-1 and TRBJ2-7; 15 nucleotides agree with TRBD2. The J segment lost 0 bases and the V segment lost 5 bases, leaving 11 bases of the junction unmatched. This CDR3 is built from 19 residues. Germline loops: CDR1 MGHRA, CDR2 YSYEKL. CDR3 region: CASSSAGTSGRLVSYEQYF. DNA for the CDR3: TGCGCCAGCAGCTCCGCCGGGACTAGCGGGAGGCTGGTCTCCTACGAGCAGTACTTC.

This clone was observed a handful of times. Here the CDR3 reads CASSPAESRTGGASVTF. The CDR3 DNA sequence: TGTGCCAGCTCACCTGCGGAATCCCGGACAGGGGGCGCGTCGGTCACCTTC. This rearrangement joins TRBV18 to TRBJ1-2; 11 bases align to TRBD1. The CDR3 runs 17 residues. Germline CDR1 is KGHSH and CDR2 is LQKENI. Trimming at V came to 3 bases and at J to 13 bases, leaving 19 bases not matched to a gene.